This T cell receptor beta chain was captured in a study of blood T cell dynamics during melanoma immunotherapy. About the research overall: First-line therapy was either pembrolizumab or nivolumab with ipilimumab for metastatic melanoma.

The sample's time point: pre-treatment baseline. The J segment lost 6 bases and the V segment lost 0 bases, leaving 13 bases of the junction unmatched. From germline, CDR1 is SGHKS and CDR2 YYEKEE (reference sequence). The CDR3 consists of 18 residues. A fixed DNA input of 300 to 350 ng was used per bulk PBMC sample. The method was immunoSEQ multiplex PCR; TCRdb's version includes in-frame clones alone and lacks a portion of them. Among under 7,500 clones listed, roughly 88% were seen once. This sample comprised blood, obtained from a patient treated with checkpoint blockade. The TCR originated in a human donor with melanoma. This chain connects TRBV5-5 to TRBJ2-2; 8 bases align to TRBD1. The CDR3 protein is CASSLEYGQGFRAGELFF. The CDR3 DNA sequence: TGTGCCAGCAGCTTGGAGTACGGACAGGGATTTCGGGCCGGGGAGCTGTTTTTT.